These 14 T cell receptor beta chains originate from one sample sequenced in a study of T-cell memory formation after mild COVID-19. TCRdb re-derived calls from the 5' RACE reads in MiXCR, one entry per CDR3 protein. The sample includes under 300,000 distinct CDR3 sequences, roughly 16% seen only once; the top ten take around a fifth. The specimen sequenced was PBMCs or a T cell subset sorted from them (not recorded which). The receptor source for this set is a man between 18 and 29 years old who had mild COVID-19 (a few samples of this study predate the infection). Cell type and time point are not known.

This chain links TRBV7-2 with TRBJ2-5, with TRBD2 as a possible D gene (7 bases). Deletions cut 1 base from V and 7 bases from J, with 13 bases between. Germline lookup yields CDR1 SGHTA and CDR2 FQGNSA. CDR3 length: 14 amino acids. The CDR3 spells CASSLVGAGATQYF. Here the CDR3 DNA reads TGTGCCAGCAGCTTAGTCGGCGCGGGGGCGACCCAGTACTTC.

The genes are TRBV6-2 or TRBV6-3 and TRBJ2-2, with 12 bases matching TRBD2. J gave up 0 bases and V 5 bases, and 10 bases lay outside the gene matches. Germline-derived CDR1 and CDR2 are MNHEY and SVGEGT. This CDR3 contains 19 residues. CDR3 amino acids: CASSHLLAGGLANTGELFF. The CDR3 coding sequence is TGTGCCAGCAGTCACCTGCTAGCGGGGGGGCTGGCGAACACCGGGGAGCTGTTTTTT.

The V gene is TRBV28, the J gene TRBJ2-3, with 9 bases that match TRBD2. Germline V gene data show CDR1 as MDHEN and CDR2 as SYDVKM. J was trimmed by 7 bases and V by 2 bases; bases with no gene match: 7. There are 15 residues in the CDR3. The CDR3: CASSLRIAGDHTQYF. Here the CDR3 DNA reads TGTGCCAGCAGTTTACGTATAGCGGGGGATCATACGCAGTATTTT.

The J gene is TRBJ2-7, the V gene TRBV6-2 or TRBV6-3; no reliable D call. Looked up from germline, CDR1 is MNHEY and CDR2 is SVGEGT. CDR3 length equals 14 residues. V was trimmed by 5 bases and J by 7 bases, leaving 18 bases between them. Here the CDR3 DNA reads TGTGCCAGCAGTCCCCGTGCAGGCTCGAGGGAGCAGTACTTC. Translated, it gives CASSPRAGSREQYF.

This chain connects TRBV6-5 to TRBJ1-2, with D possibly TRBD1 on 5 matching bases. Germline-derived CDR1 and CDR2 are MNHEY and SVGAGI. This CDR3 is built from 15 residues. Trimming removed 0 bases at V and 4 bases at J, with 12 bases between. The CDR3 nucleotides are TGTGCCAGCAGTTACTCGACCAGGGTGGGCTATGGCTACACCTTC. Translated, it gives CASSYSTRVGYGYTF.

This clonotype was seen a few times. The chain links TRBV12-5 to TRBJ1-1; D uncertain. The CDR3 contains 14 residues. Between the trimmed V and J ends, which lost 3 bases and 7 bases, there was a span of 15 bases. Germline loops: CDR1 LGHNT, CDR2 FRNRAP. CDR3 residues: CASGFSRGSVEAFF. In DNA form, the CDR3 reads TGTGCTAGTGGTTTTTCACGAGGATCCGTTGAAGCTTTCTTT.

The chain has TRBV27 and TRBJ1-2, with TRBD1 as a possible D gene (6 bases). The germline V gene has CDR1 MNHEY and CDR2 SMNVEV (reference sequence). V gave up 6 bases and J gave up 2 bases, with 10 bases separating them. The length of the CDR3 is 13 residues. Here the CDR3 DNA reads TGTGCCAGCAGCTCTACAGGGAACTATGGCTACACCTTC. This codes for CASSSTGNYGYTF.

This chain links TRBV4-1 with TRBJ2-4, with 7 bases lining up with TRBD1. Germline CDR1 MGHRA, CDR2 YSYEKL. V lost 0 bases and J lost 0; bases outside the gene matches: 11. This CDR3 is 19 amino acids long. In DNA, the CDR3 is TGCGCCAGCAGCCAAGATCAGACAGGGCGGCTTGTAGCCAAAAACATTCAGTACTTC. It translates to CASSQDQTGRLVAKNIQYF.

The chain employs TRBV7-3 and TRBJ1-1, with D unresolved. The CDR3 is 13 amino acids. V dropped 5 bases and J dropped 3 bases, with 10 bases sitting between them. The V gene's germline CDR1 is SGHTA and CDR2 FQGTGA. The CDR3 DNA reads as TGTGCCAGCAGCCCCTTTAAAGACACTGAAGCTTTCTTT. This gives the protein CASSPFKDTEAFF. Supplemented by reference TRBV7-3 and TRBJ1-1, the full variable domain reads GAGVSQTPSNKVTEKGKYVELRCDPISGHTALYWYRQSLGQGPEFLIYFQGTGAADDSGLPNDRFFAVRPEGSVSTLKIQRTERGDSAVYLCASSPFKDTEAFFGQGTRLTVV.

CDR3 sequence reads: CASFWGQGEIQYF. The DNA for the CDR3 is TGCGCCAGCTTTTGGGGACAGGGGGAGATTCAGTACTTC. This chain uses TRBV5-1 with TRBJ2-4, with 11 nucleotides matching TRBD1. V shed 7 bases, J shed 10 bases, and the junction held 7 bases outside the gene matches. From germline, CDR1 is SGHRS and CDR2 YFSETQ. This CDR3 contains 13 residues.

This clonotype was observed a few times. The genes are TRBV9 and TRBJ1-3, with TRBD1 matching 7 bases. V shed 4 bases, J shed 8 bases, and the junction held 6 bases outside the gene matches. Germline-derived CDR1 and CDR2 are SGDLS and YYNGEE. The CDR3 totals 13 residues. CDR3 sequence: CASSPRQGDTIYF. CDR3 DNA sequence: TGTGCCAGCAGCCCACGACAGGGTGACACCATATATTTT.

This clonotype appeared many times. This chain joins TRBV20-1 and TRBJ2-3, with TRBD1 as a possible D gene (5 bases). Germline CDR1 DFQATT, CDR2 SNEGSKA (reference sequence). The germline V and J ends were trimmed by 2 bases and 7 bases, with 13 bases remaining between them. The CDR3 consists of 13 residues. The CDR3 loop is CSARLSGWYTQYF. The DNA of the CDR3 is TGCAGTGCTAGATTGTCAGGGTGGTATACGCAGTATTTT.

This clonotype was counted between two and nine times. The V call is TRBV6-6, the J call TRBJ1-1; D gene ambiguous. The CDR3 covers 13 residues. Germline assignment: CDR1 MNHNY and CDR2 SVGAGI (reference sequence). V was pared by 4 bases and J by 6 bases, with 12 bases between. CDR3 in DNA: TGTGCCAGCAGTTCCCGGACGCAATCTGAAGCTTTCTTT. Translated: CASSSRTQSEAFF.

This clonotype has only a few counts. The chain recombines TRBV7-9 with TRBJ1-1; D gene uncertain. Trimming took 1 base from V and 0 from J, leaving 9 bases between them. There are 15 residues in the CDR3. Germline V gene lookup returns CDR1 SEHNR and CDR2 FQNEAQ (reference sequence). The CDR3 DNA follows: TGTGCCAGCAGCTTAGGGGCAGCGATGAACACTGAAGCTTTCTTT. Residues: CASSLGAAMNTEAFF.